This entry lists 32 T cell receptor beta chains sequenced from one sample in a study of EBV T-cell therapy then PD-1 blockade in nasopharyngeal carcinoma. Noted treatment: AdE1-LMPpoly-expanded autologous EBV-specific T-cell therapy followed by anti-PD-1 nivolumab. The table came from immunoSEQ multiplex PCR; TCRdb's copy has only in-frame clones and leaves some out. The sample includes 15,000 to 20,000 clones, 80% to 85% of them seen just once. Antigens for these TCRs are unknown. The material sequenced was CD8+ T cells from blood, taken at day 0 from a patient whose treatment included autologous EBV-specific T cells and nivolumab. Receptor source: a man aged 35-49 years with nasopharyngeal carcinoma.

The chain has TRBV7-2 and TRBJ1-2, with TRBD1 matching over 7 bases. This CDR3 contains 18 residues. V shed 1 base, J shed 4 bases, and the junction held 15 bases outside the gene matches. The germline gives CDR1 SGHTA, CDR2 FQGNSA. The CDR3 spells CASSLGDWTGPWGYGYTF. CDR3 coding DNA: TGTGCCAGCAGCTTAGGTGACTGGACAGGCCCTTGGGGCTATGGCTACACCTTC. Full variable domain (rest looked up from reference TRBV7-2 and TRBJ1-2): GAGVSQSPSNKVTEKGKDVELRCDPISGHTALYWYRQSLGQGLEFLIYFQGNSAPDKSGLPSDRFSAERTGGSVSTLTIQRTQQEDSAVYLCASSLGDWTGPWGYGYTFGSGTRLTVV.

The chain employs TRBV4-1 and TRBJ1-1; unclear D gene. Germline CDR1 MGHRA, CDR2 YSYEKL. With 0 bases removed from V and 3 bases from J, the gap between germline ends came to 11 bases. CDR3 length equals 15 residues. The CDR3 sequence is CASSQEAISDTEAFF. In nucleotides, the CDR3 is TGCGCCAGCAGCCAAGAGGCCATCTCGGACACTGAAGCTTTCTTT.

The chain has TRBV4-1 and TRBJ1-1, with D perhaps matching TRBD1 (5 bases). This CDR3 region has 15 residues. The V end lost 4 bases, the J end lost 0 bases, and 12 bases lay between the germline ends. The germline V gene encodes CDR1 MGHRA and CDR2 YSYEKL. CDR3 nucleotides: TGCGCCAGCAGCCCTCAACCGGGACTGAACACTGAAGCTTTCTTT. It encodes CASSPQPGLNTEAFF.

The rearrangement uses TRBV4-1 and TRBJ2-7; 7 bases are a match to TRBD1. Germline V gene sequence: CDR1 MGHRA, CDR2 YSYEKL. The CDR3 spans 15 residues. The V and J ends lost 3 bases and 3 bases, in that order; junction bases with no gene match: 8. The CDR3 region is CASSQLQGIRYEQYF. The CDR3 coding sequence is TGCGCCAGCAGCCAGCTACAGGGGATTCGCTACGAGCAGTACTTC.

The V and J genes are TRBV4-3 and TRBJ1-2; D is undetermined. Trimming removed 2 bases at V and 3 bases at J, with 10 bases between. Germline assignment: CDR1 LGHNA and CDR2 YSLEER. The CDR3 loop spans 14 amino acids. CDR3 sequence reads: CASSQLEFDYGYTF. CDR3 DNA sequence: TGCGCCAGCAGCCAATTGGAGTTTGACTATGGCTACACCTTC.

The genes are TRBV19 and TRBJ1-2; TRBD1 agrees at 10 bases. Losses at the gene ends were 2 bases for V and 1 base for J; bases not matched to a gene: 13. Germline V lookup: CDR1 LNHDA, CDR2 SQIVND (reference sequence). There are 19 residues in the CDR3. CDR3: CASSITRTDRGLYNYGYTF. In DNA, the CDR3 is TGTGCCAGTAGTATAACCCGAACTGACAGGGGGCTATATAACTATGGCTACACCTTC.

The chain couples TRBV15 to TRBJ1-1; D remains ambiguous. CDR3 length: 15 amino acids. V was pared by 6 bases and J by 1 base, with 15 bases between. CDR1 LNHNV and CDR2 YYDKDF come from the germline V gene (reference sequence). DNA of the CDR3: TGTGCCACCAGAGACGGATCTTTTTCGAACACTGAAGCTTTCTTT. This translates into CATRDGSFSNTEAFF.

This chain connects TRBV6-1 to TRBJ2-3, with 10 nucleotides matching TRBD2. V gave up 0 bases and J gave up 4 bases; unmatched junction bases: 1. The CDR3 runs to 15 residues. Germline CDR1 is MNHNS and CDR2 is SASEGT. CDR3: CASSEAAGGPDTQYF. Written as DNA, the CDR3 is TGTGCCAGCAGTGAAGCAGCGGGGGGGCCAGATACGCAGTATTTT.

The chain joins TRBV6-4 to TRBJ2-3; 12 nucleotides match TRBD2. Germline V CDR1 and CDR2: MRHNA, SNTAGT. The CDR3 is made up of 15 amino acids. V lost 3 bases and J lost 4; bases outside the gene matches: 2. The CDR3 DNA reads as TGTGCCAGCAGTGAAACTAGCGGGGGGTCAGATACGCAGTATTTT. This codes for CASSETSGGSDTQYF.

The chain is built from TRBV27 and TRBJ2-7; TRBD1 or TRBD2 may be the D gene (5 bases each). The CDR3 is made up of 15 amino acids. Trimming pared 1 base from V and 5 bases from J, leaving 15 bases between. Germline CDR1 MNHEY, CDR2 SMNVEV (reference sequence). CDR3 nucleotides: TGTGCCAGCAGTTTATTGGGACGGGGCGTTGACGAGCAGTACTTC. This gives the protein CASSLLGRGVDEQYF.

The chain combines TRBV4-3 with TRBJ1-1, with unresolved D. The CDR3 loop spans 15 amino acids. CDR1 LGHNA and CDR2 YSLEER come from the germline V gene. V shed 2 bases and J shed 5 bases, with 15 bases lying between them. This CDR3 reads CASSQSIDWDTEAFF. Written as DNA, the CDR3 is TGCGCCAGCAGCCAATCGATAGACTGGGATACTGAAGCTTTCTTT.

This chain connects TRBV4-1 to TRBJ2-7; weak D call: TRBD1 (5 bases). The CDR3 is made up of 16 amino acids. V lost 0 bases and J 3 bases, leaving 15 bases between the germline ends. The germline V gene has CDR1 MGHRA and CDR2 YSYEKL. The CDR3 loop is CASSQDPGGARYEQYF. In nucleotides, the CDR3 is TGCGCCAGCAGCCAAGATCCGGGTGGGGCGCGCTACGAGCAGTACTTC.

In its sample, this clone was seen once. CDR3 region: CASSQEERQYNSPLHF. CDR3 DNA sequence: TGTGCCAGCAGCCAAGAGGAGCGACAGTATAATTCACCCCTCCACTTT. The V gene is TRBV4-2, the J gene TRBJ1-6, with a weak D call TRBD1 (5 bases). Trimming took off 0 bases at V and 4 bases at J, with 10 bases between the two ends. This CDR3 is built from 16 residues. CDR1 is LGHNA, CDR2 YNFKEQ, per germline.

The CDR3 loop reads CASSLVRTQTDTQYF. The CDR3 DNA sequence: TGTGCCAGCAGCTTAGTACGAACCCAGACAGATACGCAGTATTTT. J is TRBJ2-3 and V is TRBV13; D is unresolved. Trimming pared 1 base from V and 3 bases from J, leaving 11 bases between. Germline assignment: CDR1 PRHDT and CDR2 FYEKMQ (reference sequence). CDR3 length: 15 amino acids.

The chain employs TRBV3-1 (or the pseudogene TRBV3-2) and TRBJ2-5, with 7 bases that match TRBD2. The germline V gene has CDR1 LGHDT and CDR2 YNNKEL (reference sequence). Trimming took 3 bases from V and 3 from J; bases not matched to a gene: 13. The CDR3 is made up of 17 amino acids. The DNA for the CDR3 is TGTGCCAGCAGCCATGTCGGGTCGGGGGGACTCGAAGAGACCCAGTACTTC. Translation: CASSHVGSGGLEETQYF.

The rearrangement links TRBV6-5 to TRBJ2-5, with 8 bases identical to TRBD1. The CDR3 consists of 15 residues. Germline assignment: CDR1 MNHEY and CDR2 SVGAGI. Trimming removed 2 bases from V and 3 bases from J; junction bases left unmatched: 5. CDR3 region: CASSYRAGGEETQYF. CDR3 sequence (DNA): TGTGCCAGCAGTTACAGGGCAGGGGGCGAAGAGACCCAGTACTTC.

The chain employs TRBV25-1 and TRBJ1-6; D gene uncertain. V lost 0 bases and J 11 bases, leaving 8 bases between the germline ends. The CDR3 sequence is 13 residues long. Germline CDR1 reads MGHDK; CDR2 reads SYGVNS. The CDR3 DNA reads TGTGCCAGCAGTGAATATGGCACCACACCCCTCCACTTT. Translating it yields CASSEYGTTPLHF.

The rearrangement joins TRBV6-1 to TRBJ2-2; possibly TRBD1 for D (5 bases). Trimming removed 3 bases from V and 1 base from J, with 12 bases in between. The CDR3 consists of 16 residues. Germline CDR1 and CDR2: MNHNS and SASEGT. Here the CDR3 reads CASSESPGQNTGELFF. Written as DNA, the CDR3 is TGTGCCAGCAGTGAGTCCCCCGGACAGAACACCGGGGAGCTGTTTTTT.

The J gene is TRBJ1-6, the V gene TRBV6-4; 7 nucleotides line up with TRBD1. The germline gives CDR1 MRHNA, CDR2 SNTAGT. The CDR3 is 14 residues long. Unmatched junction bases numbered 3, after V lost 3 bases and J lost 7 bases. The CDR3 protein is CASSEEGANSPLHF. CDR3 DNA sequence: TGTGCCAGCAGTGAGGAGGGGGCGAATTCACCCCTCCACTTT.

Of note for this clone: Other DNA sequences in this specimen translate into the identical CDR3. The V and J genes are TRBV5-4 and TRBJ1-3; D gene uncertain. Deletions cut 1 base from V and 2 bases from J, with 7 bases between. CDR1 SGHNT and CDR2 YYREEE come from the germline V gene (reference sequence). This CDR3 contains 14 residues. CDR3 sequence: CASSLSGTGNTIYF. The CDR3 DNA is TGTGCCAGCAGCTTGTCCGGGACTGGAAACACCATATATTTT.

The chain couples TRBV12-3 or TRBV12-4 to TRBJ1-2; D call uncertain. V lost 5 bases and J lost 7, with 8 bases in between. This CDR3 is built from 11 residues. The CDR3 loop is CASSQLGGYTF. CDR3 DNA: TGTGCCAGCAGTCAACTAGGTGGCTACACCTTC.

This chain connects TRBV4-3 to TRBJ1-4, with D tentatively TRBD1 (6 bases). V lost 2 bases to trimming and J lost 11 bases, with 15 bases between them. The CDR3 has 14 residues. Germline V lookup: CDR1 LGHNA, CDR2 YSLEER. The CDR3 coding sequence is TGCGCCAGCAGCCAATTTCAGGGGTCAGGTAAACTGTTTTTT. Its protein is CASSQFQGSGKLFF.

The chain has TRBV6-5 and TRBJ1-2; TRBD1 is a possible D gene (5 bases). Germline CDR1 and CDR2: MNHEY and SVGAGI. The V and J ends lost 5 bases and 2 bases respectively, with 15 bases between them. The CDR3 loop spans 15 amino acids. The CDR3 nucleotides read TGTGCCAGCAGTCCCCTAAGACAGACGAACTATGGCTACACCTTC. It is translated as CASSPLRQTNYGYTF.

The chain joins TRBV7-9 to TRBJ2-7, with 9 positions matching TRBD1. CDR3 length: 15 amino acids. The junction had 12 bases not matched to a gene; V was cut back by 5 bases and J by 7 bases. The V gene's germline CDR1 is SEHNR and CDR2 FQNEAQ (reference sequence). The CDR3 DNA follows: TGTGCCAGCAGCATCCCCCCGGGACAGGGACCTGAGCAGTACTTC. It encodes CASSIPPGQGPEQYF.

The J gene is TRBJ2-7, the V gene TRBV4-1, with a tentative D call TRBD2 (5 bases). V gave up 3 bases and J gave up 5 bases, with 14 bases separating them. The CDR3 loop spans 14 amino acids. The V gene's germline CDR1 is MGHRA and CDR2 YSYEKL. CDR3 in DNA: TGCGCCAGCAGCCAGCTCGAGGGCCCCCACGAGCAGTACTTC. This translates into CASSQLEGPHEQYF.

The rearrangement links TRBV4-2 to TRBJ2-5; D is unclear. Trimming cost V 4 bases and J 4 bases, with 13 bases left between them. CDR1 and CDR2 (germline): LGHNA, YNFKEQ. CDR3 size: 14 residues. The CDR3 DNA is TGTGCCAGCAGCCTTTTAAGCCCCGGAGAGACCCAGTACTTC. Its protein is CASSLLSPGETQYF.

In this sample, this clone turned up a few times. The chain uses TRBV7-9 and TRBJ2-3; the D is unclear. CDR1 and CDR2 from the germline V gene are SEHNR and FQNEAQ (reference sequence). The CDR3 is 14 residues long. Trimming removed 5 bases from V and 2 bases from J, with 11 bases in between. Here the CDR3 DNA reads TGTGCCAGCAGCGAAGGCCCCTACACAGATACGCAGTATTTT. Translation gives CASSEGPYTDTQYF.

The genes are TRBV27 and TRBJ2-3; no clear D gene. The V end lost 2 bases, the J end lost 0 bases, and 12 bases lay between the germline ends. This CDR3 is built from 16 residues. Per the germline V gene, CDR1 is MNHEY and CDR2 is SMNVEV (reference sequence). CDR3 bases: TGTGCCAGCAGTTTAACCATCTCAGATAGCACAGATACGCAGTATTTT. Translating it yields CASSLTISDSTDTQYF.

CDR3 loop: CASSKQPYGYTF. CDR3 nucleotide sequence: TGTGCCAGCAGCAAACAGCCCTATGGCTACACCTTC. The chain combines TRBV21-1 with TRBJ1-2. TRBV21-1 is an annotated pseudogene. The CDR3 is 12 amino acids.

J is TRBJ2-7 and V is TRBV4-1; no definite D call. Per the germline V gene, CDR1 is MGHRA and CDR2 is YSYEKL. V gave up 1 base and J gave up 2 bases, with 15 bases separating them. The length of the CDR3 is 16 residues. The CDR3 sequence is CASSQGVVARPYEQYF. The CDR3 DNA is TGCGCCAGCAGCCAAGGTGTAGTAGCTCGCCCCTACGAGCAGTACTTC.

The chain couples TRBV23-1 to TRBJ2-5; D unclear. TRBV23-1 is known as an ORF, though its function is uncertain. Trimming cost V 0 bases and J 1 base, with 6 bases left between them. The CDR3 length is 14 residues. The CDR3 region is CASSQSGGQETQYF. For the CDR3, the DNA is TGCGCCAGCAGTCAATCGGGCGGCCAAGAGACCCAGTACTTC.

This clone showed up just once. This chain connects TRBV4-3 to TRBJ2-7; 11 bases match TRBD1. V lost 1 base, J lost 4 bases, and 3 bases stayed unmatched. CDR1 LGHNA and CDR2 YSLEER come from the germline V gene. There are 15 residues in the CDR3. The CDR3 region has the DNA TGCGCCAGCAGCCAAGCGGACAGGGGGCTGTACGAGCAGTACTTC. Amino acid sequence: CASSQADRGLYEQYF.